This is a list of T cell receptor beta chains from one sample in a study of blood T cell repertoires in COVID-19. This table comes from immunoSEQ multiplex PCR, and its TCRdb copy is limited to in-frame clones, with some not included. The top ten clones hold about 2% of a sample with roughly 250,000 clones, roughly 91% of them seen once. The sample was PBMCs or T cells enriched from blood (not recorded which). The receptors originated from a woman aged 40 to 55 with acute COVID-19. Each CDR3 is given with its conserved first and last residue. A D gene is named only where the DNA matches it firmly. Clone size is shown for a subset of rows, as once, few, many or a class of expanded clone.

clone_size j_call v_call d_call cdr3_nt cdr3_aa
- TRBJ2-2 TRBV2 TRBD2 TGTGCCGGAAAGCTAGCGGGAGGTAAAGGGTCCGGGGAGCTGTTTTTT CAGKLAGGKGSGELFF
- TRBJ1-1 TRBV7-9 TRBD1 TGTGCCAGCAGCTCTGGACAGGGGAAGCCTGAAGCTTTCTTT CASSSGQGKPEAFF
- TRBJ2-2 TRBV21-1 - TGTGCCAGCAGCAAGCTAACAGGGAACACCGGGGAGCTGTTTTTT CASSKLTGNTGELFF
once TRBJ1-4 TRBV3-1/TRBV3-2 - TGTGCCAGCAGCCAAGGGATCAGGGAAGTTGAAACTAATGAAAAACTGTTTTTT CASSQGIREVETNEKLFF
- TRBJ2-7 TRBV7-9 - TGTGCCAGCAGCGGCGGGACCCTGGCGCACGAGCAGTACTTC CASSGGTLAHEQYF
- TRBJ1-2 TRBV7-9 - TGTGCCAGCAGCCCCACCTGGTTGGCAGGGCTGGGCGGCTACACCTTC CASSPTWLAGLGGYTF
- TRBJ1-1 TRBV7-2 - TGTGCCAGCAGATTTCAGGGAGGGGGAGACACTGAAGCTTTCTTT CASRFQGGGDTEAFF
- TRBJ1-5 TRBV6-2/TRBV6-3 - TGTGCCAGCAGTTACCCTTCCGGGAATCAGCCCCAGCATTTT CASSYPSGNQPQHF
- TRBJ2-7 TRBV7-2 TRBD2 TGTGCCAGTTCCGGGGGGGGCCCATCCTACGAGCAGTACTTC CASSGGGPSYEQYF
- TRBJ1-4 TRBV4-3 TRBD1 TGCGCCAGCAGCCAAGCCGGGACAGGGAAAGAAAAACTGTTTTTT CASSQAGTGKEKLFF
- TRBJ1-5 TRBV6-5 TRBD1 TGTGCCAGCAGCGATGGACAGGGCCCCAATCAGCCCCAGCATTTT CASSDGQGPNQPQHF
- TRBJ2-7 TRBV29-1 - TGCAGCGTTGACACGGGGGAAACCTACGAGCAGTACTTC CSVDTGETYEQYF
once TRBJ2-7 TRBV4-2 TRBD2 TGTGCCAGCAGCCAAGATACCGGACTAGGAATCAAGCCGTACTTC CASSQDTGLGIKPYF
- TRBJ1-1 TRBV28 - TGTGCCAGCAGTCACCAGGGATTTTTGAACACTGAAGCTTTCTTT CASSHQGFLNTEAFF
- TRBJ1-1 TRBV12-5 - TGTGCTAGTGCCCAAACAGGGTTTACTGAAGCTTTCTTT CASAQTGFTEAFF
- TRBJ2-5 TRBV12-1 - TGTGCCAGCAGCGAAAGACAGGGGCAAGAGACCCAGTACTTC CASSERQGQETQYF
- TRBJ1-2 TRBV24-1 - TGTGCCACCAGTGACCCCGGGACTGAGTTCTATGGCTACACCTTC CATSDPGTEFYGYTF
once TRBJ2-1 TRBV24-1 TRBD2 TGTGCCACCAGTGATTTACGCGGGAGCTACAATGAGCAGTTCTTC CATSDLRGSYNEQFF
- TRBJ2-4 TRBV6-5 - TGTGCCAGCAGTTACTCGATGAGAGACATTCAGTACTTC CASSYSMRDIQYF
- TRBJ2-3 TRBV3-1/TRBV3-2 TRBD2 TGTGCCAGCAGCCTAACGGGACTAGCGGGGGGGAATACGCAGTATTTT CASSLTGLAGGNTQYF
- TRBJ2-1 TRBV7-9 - TGTGCCAGCAGCCCGACTACGAATGAGCAGTTCTTC CASSPTTNEQFF
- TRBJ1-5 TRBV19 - TGTGCCAGTAGTGACGACAGTTATCAGCCCCAGCATTTT CASSDDSYQPQHF
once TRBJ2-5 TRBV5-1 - TGCGCCAGTCGCCGGAGTGAAGAGACCCAGTACTTC CASRRSEETQYF
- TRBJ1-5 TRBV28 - TGTGCCAGCAGTTCTCTCCGAGGGGGTCAGCCCCAGCATTTT CASSSLRGGQPQHF
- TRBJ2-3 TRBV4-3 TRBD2 TGCGCCAGCAGCCAAGAGGGGCTAGCGGGAGGGCCAACAGATACGCAGTATTTT CASSQEGLAGGPTDTQYF
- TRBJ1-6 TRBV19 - TGTGCCAGTAGTATGGTGACAGAATCCCGCGACAAATCACCCCTCCACTTT CASSMVTESRDKSPLHF
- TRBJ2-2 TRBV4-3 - TGCGCCAGCAGCCAAGATTTGCGGACTCGCACCGGGGAGCTGTTTTTT CASSQDLRTRTGELFF
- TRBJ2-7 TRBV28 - TGTGCCAGCAGTTTGGCCACCTTAGGGGGTTACGAGCAGTACTTC CASSLATLGGYEQYF
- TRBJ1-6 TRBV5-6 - TGTGCCAGCAGCTTGGGTCGCAGTAATTCACCCCTCCACTTT CASSLGRSNSPLHF
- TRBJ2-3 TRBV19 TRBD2 TGTGCCAGTAGTATAAGGCCTAGCGGGGCGAGAGATACGCAGTATTTT CASSIRPSGARDTQYF
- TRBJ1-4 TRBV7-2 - TGTGCCAGCAGCGCCGGGGAGGCGGCAACTAATGAAAAACTGTTTTTT CASSAGEAATNEKLFF
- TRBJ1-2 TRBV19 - TGTGCCAGTAGTAGGTCAACAGGAAACTATGGCTACACCTTC CASSRSTGNYGYTF
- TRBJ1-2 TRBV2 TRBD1 TGTGCCAGCACCCCGGACAGGGTTGGTGGCTACACCTTC CASTPDRVGGYTF